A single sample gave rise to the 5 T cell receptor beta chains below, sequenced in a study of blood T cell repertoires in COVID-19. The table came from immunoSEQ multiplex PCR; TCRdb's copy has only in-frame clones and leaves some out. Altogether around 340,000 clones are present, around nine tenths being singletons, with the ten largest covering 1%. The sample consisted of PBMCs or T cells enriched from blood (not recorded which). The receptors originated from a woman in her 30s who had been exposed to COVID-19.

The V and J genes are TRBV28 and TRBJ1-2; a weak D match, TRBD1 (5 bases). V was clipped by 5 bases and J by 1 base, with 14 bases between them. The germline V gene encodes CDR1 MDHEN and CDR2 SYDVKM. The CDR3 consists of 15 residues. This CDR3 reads CASSPGAGNNYGYTF. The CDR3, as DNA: TGTGCCAGCAGTCCCGGGGCGGGAAATAACTATGGCTACACCTTC.

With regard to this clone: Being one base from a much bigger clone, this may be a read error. The CDR3 protein is CASSQLAGVGEQYF. The CDR3 DNA reads as TGTGCCAGCAGTCAACTAGCGGGAGTGGGTGAGCAGTACTTC. V gene TRBV14 combines with J gene TRBJ2-7, with 11 bases identical to TRBD2. Germline V gene lookup returns CDR1 SGHDN and CDR2 FVKESK. The CDR3 contains 14 residues. V dropped 6 bases and J dropped 7; count of bases not matched to a gene: 8.

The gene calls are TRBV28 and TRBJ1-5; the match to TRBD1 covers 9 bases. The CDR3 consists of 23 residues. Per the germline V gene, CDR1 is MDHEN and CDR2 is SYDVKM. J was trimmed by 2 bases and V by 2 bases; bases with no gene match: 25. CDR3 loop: CASSLRARDRDGVVGFGNQPQHF. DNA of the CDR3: TGTGCCAGCAGTTTAAGGGCCCGGGACAGGGATGGTGTGGTGGGTTTCGGCAATCAGCCCCAGCATTTT.

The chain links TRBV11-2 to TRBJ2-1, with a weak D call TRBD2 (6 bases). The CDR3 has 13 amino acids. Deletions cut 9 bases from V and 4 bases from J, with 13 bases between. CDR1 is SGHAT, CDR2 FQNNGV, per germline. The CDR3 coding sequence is TGTGCCAGTGGGACTGGAAATTACAATGAGCAGTTCTTC. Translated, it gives CASGTGNYNEQFF.

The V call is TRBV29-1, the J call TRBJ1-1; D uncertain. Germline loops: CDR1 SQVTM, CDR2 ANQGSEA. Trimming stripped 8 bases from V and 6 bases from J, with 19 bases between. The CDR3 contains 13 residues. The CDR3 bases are TGCAGCCCTCGGCGGGAGGCTGGTCCTGAAGCTTTCTTT. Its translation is CSPRREAGPEAFF.